This T cell receptor beta chain is from a study of cytomegalovirus exposure and HLA in healthy donors. Study-level results: Later work found that TCR association rates differed between HLA loci; DRB1 had the most and HLA-C the fewest. Versus the approximately 700-donor mean, an Asian-associated ancestry cluster reportedly showed fewer N-insertions in a later analysis. TCR beta sequences numbering under 20,000 were associated with HLA alleles at 0.05 false discovery rate in a later analysis. Cytomegalovirus-associated TCR beta chains were listed, numbering more than 150.

Primers included in the PCR were 60 Vbeta and 13 Jbeta primers. Method: immunoSEQ multiplex PCR; TCRdb's copy keeps in-frame clones and lacks some. This table has about 85,000 clones, roughly 80% appearing once. With respect to this clone: Its antigen remains unknown.

The V gene's germline CDR1 is LGHNA and CDR2 YSLEER. The CDR3 spans 14 residues. With 0 bases removed from V and 4 bases from J, the gap between germline ends came to 9 bases. The rearrangement joins TRBV4-3 to TRBJ1-2, with D perhaps matching TRBD1 (5 bases). The material sequenced was PBMCs. This TCR derives from a boy aged 10-17 years in good health and CMV-seronegative. The CDR3: CASSQDLGAYGYTF. For the CDR3, the DNA is TGCGCCAGCAGCCAAGATCTAGGGGCCTATGGCTACACCTTC.